This TCR beta chain is from a study of T cell changes during pregnancy in multiple sclerosis. Between the trimmed V and J ends, which lost 4 bases and 3 bases, there was a span of 19 bases. CDR3 length: 16 amino acids. CDR1 and CDR2 from the germline V gene are SGHVS and FNYEAQ. Measured with immunoSEQ multiplex PCR; TCRdb has only the in-frame clones, and not every one. The sample has 40,000 to 60,000 clones; approximately 92% are singletons. The starting material was CD4+ T cells from peripheral blood mononuclear cells, obtained before pregnancy. The V call is TRBV7-6, the J call TRBJ2-7; TRBD2 is a possible D gene (5 bases). This TCR derives from a female donor with multiple sclerosis, enrolled in a pregnancy study. CDR3 region: CASSSPPGSVYYEQYF. In DNA, the CDR3 is TGTGCCAGCAGCTCCCCACCGGGTAGCGTCTACTACGAGCAGTACTTC.